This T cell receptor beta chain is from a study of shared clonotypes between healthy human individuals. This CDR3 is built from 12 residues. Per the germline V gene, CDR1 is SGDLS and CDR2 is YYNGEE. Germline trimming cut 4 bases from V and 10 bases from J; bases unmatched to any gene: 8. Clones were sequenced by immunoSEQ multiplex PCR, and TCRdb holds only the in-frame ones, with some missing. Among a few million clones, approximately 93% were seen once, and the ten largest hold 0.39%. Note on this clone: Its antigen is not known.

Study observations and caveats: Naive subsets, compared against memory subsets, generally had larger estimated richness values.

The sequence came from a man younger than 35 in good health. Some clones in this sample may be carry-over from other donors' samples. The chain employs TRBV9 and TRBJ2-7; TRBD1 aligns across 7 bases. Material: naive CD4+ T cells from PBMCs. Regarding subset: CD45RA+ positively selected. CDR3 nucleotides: TGTGCCAGCAGCTCCGTCTCAGGGGGACAGTACTTC. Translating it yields CASSSVSGGQYF.